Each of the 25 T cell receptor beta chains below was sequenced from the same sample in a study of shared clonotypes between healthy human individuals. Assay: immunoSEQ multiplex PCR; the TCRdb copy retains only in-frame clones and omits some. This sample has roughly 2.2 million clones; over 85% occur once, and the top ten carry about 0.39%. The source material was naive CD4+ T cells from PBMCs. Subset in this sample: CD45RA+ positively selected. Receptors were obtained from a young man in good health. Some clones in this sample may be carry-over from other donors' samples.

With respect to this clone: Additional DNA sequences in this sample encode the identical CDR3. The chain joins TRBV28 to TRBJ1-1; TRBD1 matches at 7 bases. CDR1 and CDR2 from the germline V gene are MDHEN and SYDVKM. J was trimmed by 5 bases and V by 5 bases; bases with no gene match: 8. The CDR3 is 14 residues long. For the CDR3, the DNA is TGTGCCAGCAGTCCCCGACAGGGATGGACTGAAGCTTTCTTT. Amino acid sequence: CASSPRQGWTEAFF.

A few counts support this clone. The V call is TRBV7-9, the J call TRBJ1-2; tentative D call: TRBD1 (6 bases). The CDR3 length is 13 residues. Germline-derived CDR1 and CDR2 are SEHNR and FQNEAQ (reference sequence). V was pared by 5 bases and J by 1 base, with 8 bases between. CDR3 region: CASSTGINYGYTF. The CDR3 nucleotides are TGTGCCAGCAGCACAGGGATTAACTATGGCTACACCTTC. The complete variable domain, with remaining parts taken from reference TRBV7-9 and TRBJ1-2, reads DTGVSQNPRHKITKRGQNVTFRCDPISEHNRLYWYRQTLGQGPEFLTYFQNEAQLEKSRLLSDRFSAERPKGSFSTLEIQRTEQGDSAMYLCASSTGINYGYTFGSGTRLTVV.

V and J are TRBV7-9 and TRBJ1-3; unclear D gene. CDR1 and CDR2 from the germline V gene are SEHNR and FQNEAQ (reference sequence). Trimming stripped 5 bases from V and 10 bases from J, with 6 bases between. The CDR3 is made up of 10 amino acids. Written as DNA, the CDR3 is TGTGCCAGCAGCCAGTTGACCATATATTTT. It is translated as CASSQLTIYF.

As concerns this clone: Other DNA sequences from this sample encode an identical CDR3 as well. CDR3 bases: TGTGCCAGCAGTCCCCCAGGTGAAAAACTGTTTTTT. Its translation is CASSPPGEKLFF. J is TRBJ1-4 and V is TRBV28, with unresolved D. CDR1 is MDHEN and CDR2 is SYDVKM in the germline V gene. The CDR3 is 12 residues long. Trimming stripped 5 bases from V and 7 bases from J, with 8 bases between.

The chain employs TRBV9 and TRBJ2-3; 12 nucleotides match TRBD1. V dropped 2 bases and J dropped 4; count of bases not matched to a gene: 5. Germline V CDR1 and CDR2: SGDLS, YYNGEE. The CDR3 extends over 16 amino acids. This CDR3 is CASSVTGTGGADTQYF. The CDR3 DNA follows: TGTGCCAGCAGCGTTACCGGGACAGGGGGCGCAGATACGCAGTATTTT.

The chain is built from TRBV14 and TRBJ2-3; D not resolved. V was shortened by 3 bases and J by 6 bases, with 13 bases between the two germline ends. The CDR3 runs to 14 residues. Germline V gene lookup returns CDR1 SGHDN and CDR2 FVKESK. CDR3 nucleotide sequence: TGTGCCAGCAGCCACAGTTCAAGTCCCGATACGCAGTATTTT. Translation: CASSHSSSPDTQYF.

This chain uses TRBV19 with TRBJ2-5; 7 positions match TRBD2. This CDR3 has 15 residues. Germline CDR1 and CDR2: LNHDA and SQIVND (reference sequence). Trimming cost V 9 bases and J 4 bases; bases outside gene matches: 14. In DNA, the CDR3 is TGTGCCAGCCGGACCCTAGCGGCCGGAGGAGAGACCCAGTACTTC. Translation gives CASRTLAAGGETQYF.

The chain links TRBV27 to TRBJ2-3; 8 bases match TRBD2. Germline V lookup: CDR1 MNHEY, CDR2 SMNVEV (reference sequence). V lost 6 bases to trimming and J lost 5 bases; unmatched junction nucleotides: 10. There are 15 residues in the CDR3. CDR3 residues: CASRASGRARDTQYF. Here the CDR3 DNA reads TGTGCCAGCAGAGCAAGCGGGAGAGCCAGAGATACGCAGTATTTT.

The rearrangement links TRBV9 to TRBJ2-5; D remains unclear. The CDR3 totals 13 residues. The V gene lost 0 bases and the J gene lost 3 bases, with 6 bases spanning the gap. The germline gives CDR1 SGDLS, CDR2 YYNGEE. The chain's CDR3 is CASSVASEETQYF. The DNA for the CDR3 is TGTGCCAGCAGCGTAGCCAGTGAAGAGACCCAGTACTTC.

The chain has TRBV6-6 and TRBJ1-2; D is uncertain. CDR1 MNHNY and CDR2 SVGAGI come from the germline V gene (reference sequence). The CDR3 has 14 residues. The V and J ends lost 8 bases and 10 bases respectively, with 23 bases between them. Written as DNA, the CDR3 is TGTGCCAGCCTTATACGGGCGGGGTCCGAACACTACACCTTC. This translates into CASLIRAGSEHYTF.

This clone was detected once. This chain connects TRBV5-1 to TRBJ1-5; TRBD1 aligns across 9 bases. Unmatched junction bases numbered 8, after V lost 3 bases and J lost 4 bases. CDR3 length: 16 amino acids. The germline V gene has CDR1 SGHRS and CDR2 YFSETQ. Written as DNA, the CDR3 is TGCGCCAGCAGCTGGGACAGGGAACCGGGGAATCAGCCCCAGCATTTT. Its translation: CASSWDREPGNQPQHF.

The DNA for the CDR3 is TGTGCCAGCAGCTTAAGGCCAGCGGGGTCCCCTGGAAACACCATATATTTT. It specifies CASSLRPAGSPGNTIYF. The chain recombines TRBV7-8 with TRBJ1-3; D unresolved. This CDR3 region has 17 residues. Germline assignment: CDR1 SGHVS and CDR2 FQNEAQ. V dropped 2 bases and J dropped 2 bases, with 16 bases sitting between them.

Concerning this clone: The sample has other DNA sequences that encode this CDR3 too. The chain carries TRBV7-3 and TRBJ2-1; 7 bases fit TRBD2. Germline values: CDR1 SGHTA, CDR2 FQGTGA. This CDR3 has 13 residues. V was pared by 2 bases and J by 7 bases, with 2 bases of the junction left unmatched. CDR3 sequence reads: CASSLAGVNEQFF. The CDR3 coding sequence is TGTGCCAGCAGCTTAGCGGGGGTGAATGAGCAGTTCTTC.

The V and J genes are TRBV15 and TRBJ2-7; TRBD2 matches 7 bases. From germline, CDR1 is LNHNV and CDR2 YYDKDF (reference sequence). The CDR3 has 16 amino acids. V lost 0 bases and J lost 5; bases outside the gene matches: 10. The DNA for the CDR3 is TGTGCCACCAGCAGAGATATGGTCGGCGGGAGAAACGAGCAGTACTTC. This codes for CATSRDMVGGRNEQYF. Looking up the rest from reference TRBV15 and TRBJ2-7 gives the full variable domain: DAMVIQNPRYQVTQFGKPVTLSCSQTLNHNVMYWYQQKSSQAPKLLFHYYDKDFNNEADTPDNFQSRRPNTSFCFLDIRSPGLGDTAMYLCATSRDMVGGRNEQYFGPGTRLTVT.

CDR3 protein: CASSQGGILAYTYEQYF. The DNA of the CDR3 is TGCGCCAGCAGCCAAGGCGGGATTCTAGCGTACACCTACGAGCAGTACTTC. The chain joins TRBV4-1 to TRBJ2-7; D is perhaps TRBD2 (6 bases). The CDR3 has 17 amino acids. Germline CDR1 reads MGHRA; CDR2 reads YSYEKL. V was trimmed by 1 base and J by 2 bases, leaving 18 bases between them.

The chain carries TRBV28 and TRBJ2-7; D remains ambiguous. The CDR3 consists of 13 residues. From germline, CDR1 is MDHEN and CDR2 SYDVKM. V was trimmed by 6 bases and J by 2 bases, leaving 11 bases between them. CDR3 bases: TGTGCCAGCAGATCTCTCCGTCCCTACGAGCAGTACTTC. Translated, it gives CASRSLRPYEQYF.

CDR3 sequence: CASSYRGTDEKLFF. The CDR3 region has the DNA TGTGCCAGCAGTTATCGAGGGACGGATGAAAAACTGTTTTTT. The rearrangement uses TRBV6-5 and TRBJ1-4; TRBD1 might be the D (5 bases). CDR1 is MNHEY, CDR2 SVGAGI, per germline. The CDR3 covers 14 residues. Trimming removed 3 bases at V and 6 bases at J, with 11 bases between.

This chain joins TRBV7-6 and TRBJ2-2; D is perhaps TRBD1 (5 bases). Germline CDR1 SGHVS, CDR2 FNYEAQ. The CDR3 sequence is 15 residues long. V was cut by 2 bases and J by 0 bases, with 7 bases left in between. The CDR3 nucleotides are TGTGCCAGCAGCTTACAGGGATCGAACACCGGGGAGCTGTTTTTT. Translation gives CASSLQGSNTGELFF.

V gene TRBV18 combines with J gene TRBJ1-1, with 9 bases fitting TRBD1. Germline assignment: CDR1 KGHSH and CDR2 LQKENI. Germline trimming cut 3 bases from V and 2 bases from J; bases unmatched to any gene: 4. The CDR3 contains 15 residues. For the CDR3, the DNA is TGTGCCAGCTCACCCGTGACAGGGGGAAACACTGAAGCTTTCTTT. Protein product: CASSPVTGGNTEAFF.

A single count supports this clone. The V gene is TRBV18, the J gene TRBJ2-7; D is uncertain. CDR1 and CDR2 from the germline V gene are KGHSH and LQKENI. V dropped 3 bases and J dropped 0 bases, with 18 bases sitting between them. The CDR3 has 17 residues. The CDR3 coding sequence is TGTGCCAGCTCACCGACAACGGGTTCCTGGAGCTCCTACGAGCAGTACTTC. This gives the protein CASSPTTGSWSSYEQYF.

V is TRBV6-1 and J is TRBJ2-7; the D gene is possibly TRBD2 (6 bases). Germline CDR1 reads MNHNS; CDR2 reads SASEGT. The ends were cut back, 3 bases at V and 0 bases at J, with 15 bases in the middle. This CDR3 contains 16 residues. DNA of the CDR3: TGTGCCAGCAGTGAGTTAGGAGGGAGATTCTCCTACGAGCAGTACTTC. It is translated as CASSELGGRFSYEQYF.

In DNA form, the CDR3 reads TGCGCCAGCAGCTTCACTCCCGCCCAAGAGACCCAGTACTTC. Amino acid sequence: CASSFTPAQETQYF. The chain is built from TRBV5-1 and TRBJ2-5; D is ambiguous. V was pared by 2 bases and J by 1 base, with 9 bases between. The CDR3 is made up of 14 amino acids. Germline loops: CDR1 SGHRS, CDR2 YFSETQ.

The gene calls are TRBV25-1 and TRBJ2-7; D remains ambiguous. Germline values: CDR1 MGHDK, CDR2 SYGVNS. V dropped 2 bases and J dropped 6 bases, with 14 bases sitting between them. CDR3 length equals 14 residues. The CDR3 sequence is CASSEGSPAAEQYF. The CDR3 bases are TGTGCCAGCAGTGAAGGATCCCCGGCTGCCGAGCAGTACTTC.

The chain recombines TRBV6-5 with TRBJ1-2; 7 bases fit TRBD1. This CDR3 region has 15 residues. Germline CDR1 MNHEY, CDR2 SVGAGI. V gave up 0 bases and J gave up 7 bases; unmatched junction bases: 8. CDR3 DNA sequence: TGTGCCAGCAGTTACTCGGCTTCAGGGGGGACTGGCTACACCTTC. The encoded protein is CASSYSASGGTGYTF.

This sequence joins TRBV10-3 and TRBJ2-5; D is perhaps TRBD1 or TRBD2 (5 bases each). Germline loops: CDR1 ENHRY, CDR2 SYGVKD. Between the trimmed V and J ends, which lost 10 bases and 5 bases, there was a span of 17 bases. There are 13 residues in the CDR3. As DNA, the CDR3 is TGTGCCACCCATGGGACCAGGGCTGAGACCCAGTACTTC. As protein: CATHGTRAETQYF.